The 10 T cell receptor beta chains listed next were all sequenced from one sample in a study of cytomegalovirus exposure and HLA in healthy donors. Researchers ran the PCR with 60 Vbeta and 13 Jbeta primers. The assay was immunoSEQ multiplex PCR, and TCRdb's table has in-frame clones only and misses some. The data hold about 180,000 clones, with 79% observed a single time. The sequenced sample was PBMCs. The receptor set was obtained from a woman aged 35 to 49 in good health and CMV-seronegative.

A few counts support this clone. The genes are TRBV6-5 and TRBJ1-1; no clear D gene. The CDR3 sequence is 16 residues long. V lost 2 bases to trimming and J lost 1 base, with 14 bases between them. The germline gives CDR1 MNHEY, CDR2 SVGAGI. CDR3 residues: CASSYTLPIPNTEAFF. As DNA, the CDR3 is TGTGCCAGCAGTTACACCCTTCCTATCCCGAACACTGAAGCTTTCTTT.

This clone was detected only a few times. J is TRBJ2-3 and V is TRBV7-9; D call uncertain. The CDR3 extends over 16 amino acids. V lost 4 bases and J 1 base, leaving 15 bases between the germline ends. Germline V gene lookup returns CDR1 SEHNR and CDR2 FQNEAQ (reference sequence). The CDR3: CASSSSSVTGTDTQYF. The CDR3 DNA reads TGTGCCAGCAGCTCGTCGTCCGTAACGGGCACAGATACGCAGTATTTT.

This clone is a singleton in its sample. The chain employs TRBV29-1 and TRBJ1-1; a possible D gene is TRBD1 (6 bases). Trimming took 7 bases from V and 4 from J, leaving 22 bases between them. Germline V gene lookup returns CDR1 SQVTM and CDR2 ANQGSEA. CDR3 length: 15 residues. The CDR3 sequence is CSAANPRGASTEAFF. CDR3 bases: TGCAGCGCCGCAAACCCGCGGGGGGCGAGCACTGAAGCTTTCTTT.

In DNA form, the CDR3 reads TGTGCCAGCAGTTTACAGGGGACCGGGGAGCTGTTTTTT. Protein: CASSLQGTGELFF. The chain carries TRBV2 and TRBJ2-2, with 7 bases lining up with TRBD1. The germline CDR1 and CDR2 sequences are SNHLY and FYNNEI. V lost 5 bases and J lost 5; bases outside the gene matches: 2. This CDR3 spans 13 amino acids.

The chain recombines TRBV14 with TRBJ2-2; 10 positions agree with TRBD2. The junction had 6 bases not matched to a gene; V was cut back by 0 bases and J by 2 bases. This CDR3 is built from 18 residues. CDR1 is SGHDN and CDR2 is FVKESK in the germline V gene. The CDR3 DNA sequence: TGTGCCAGCAGCCAAGATCCAGCGGGGGGGCTTAACACCGGGGAGCTGTTTTTT. Translated, it gives CASSQDPAGGLNTGELFF.

The CDR3 DNA sequence: TGTGCCAGCAGCGTAGCAGGGGCGAACACTGAAGCTTTCTTT. It translates to CASSVAGANTEAFF. This sequence joins TRBV9 and TRBJ1-1; D is possibly TRBD1 (6 bases). The CDR3 runs 14 residues. V lost 0 bases to trimming and J lost 1 base, with 7 bases between them. Germline CDR1 SGDLS, CDR2 YYNGEE.

The J gene is TRBJ1-1, the V gene TRBV18, with D unclear. This CDR3 has 13 residues. Germline assignment: CDR1 KGHSH and CDR2 LQKENI. V was pared by 2 bases and J by 7 bases, with 11 bases between. The CDR3 bases are TGTGCCAGCTCACCAATGATGGAGGGTGAAGCTTTCTTT. It is translated as CASSPMMEGEAFF.

The V gene is TRBV5-6, the J gene TRBJ2-3, with a tentative D call TRBD2 (5 bases). Germline V lookup: CDR1 SGHDT, CDR2 YYEEEE. The CDR3 has 17 residues. V was cut by 4 bases and J by 6 bases, with 24 bases left in between. The CDR3 nucleotides are TGTGCCAGCAGCCCAGAGGGTGTACTACCAACATGGGATACGCAGTATTTT. This sequence encodes CASSPEGVLPTWDTQYF.

The chain carries TRBV5-6 and TRBJ2-5; TRBD2 matches at 8 bases. With V trimmed by 0 bases and J by 4 bases, 5 bases remained unmatched. Looked up from germline, CDR1 is SGHDT and CDR2 is YYEEEE. The CDR3 is made up of 15 amino acids. The CDR3 sequence: CASSLVLAGTETQYF. DNA of the CDR3: TGTGCCAGCAGCTTGGTTTTAGCGGGGACAGAGACCCAGTACTTC.

This clone was seen a single time. The rearrangement uses TRBV28 and TRBJ2-2, with TRBD2 identical over 8 bases. J was trimmed by 4 bases and V by 5 bases; bases with no gene match: 6. The CDR3 is 15 amino acids. The germline V gene has CDR1 MDHEN and CDR2 SYDVKM. The CDR3 DNA follows: TGTGCCAGCAGTCTAGGGACTAGAGGCACCGGGGAGCTGTTTTTT. Its translation is CASSLGTRGTGELFF.